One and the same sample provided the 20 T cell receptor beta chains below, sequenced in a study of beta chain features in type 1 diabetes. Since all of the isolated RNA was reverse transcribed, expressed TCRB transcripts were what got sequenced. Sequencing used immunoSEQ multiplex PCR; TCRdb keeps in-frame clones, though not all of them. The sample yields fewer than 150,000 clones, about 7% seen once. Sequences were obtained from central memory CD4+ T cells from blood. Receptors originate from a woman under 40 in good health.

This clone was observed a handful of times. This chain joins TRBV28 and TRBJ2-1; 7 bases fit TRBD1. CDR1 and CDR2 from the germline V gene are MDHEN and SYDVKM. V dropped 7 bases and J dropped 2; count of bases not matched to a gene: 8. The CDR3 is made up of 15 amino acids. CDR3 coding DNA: TGTGCCAGCACTCTAGGGGGCCTACCCTACAATGAGCAGTTCTTC. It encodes CASTLGGLPYNEQFF.

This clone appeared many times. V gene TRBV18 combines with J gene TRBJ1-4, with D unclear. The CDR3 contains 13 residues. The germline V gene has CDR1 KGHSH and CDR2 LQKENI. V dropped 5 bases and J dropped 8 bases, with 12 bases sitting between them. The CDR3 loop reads CASSVIQWEKLFF. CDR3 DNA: TGTGCCAGCTCAGTTATACAATGGGAAAAACTGTTTTTT.

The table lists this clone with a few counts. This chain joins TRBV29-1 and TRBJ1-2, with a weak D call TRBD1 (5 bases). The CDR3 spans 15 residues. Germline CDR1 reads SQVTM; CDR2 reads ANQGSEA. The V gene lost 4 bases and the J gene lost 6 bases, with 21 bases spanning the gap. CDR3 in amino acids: CSVGEHSGGLDGYTF. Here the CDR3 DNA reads TGCAGCGTTGGCGAACACTCGGGGGGATTGGATGGCTACACCTTC. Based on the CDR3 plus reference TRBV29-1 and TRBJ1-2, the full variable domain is SAVISQKPSRDICQRGTSLTIQCQVDSQVTMMFWYRQQPGQSLTLIATANQGSEATYESGFVIDKFPISRPNLTFSTLTVSNMSPEDSSIYLCSVGEHSGGLDGYTFGSGTRLTVV.

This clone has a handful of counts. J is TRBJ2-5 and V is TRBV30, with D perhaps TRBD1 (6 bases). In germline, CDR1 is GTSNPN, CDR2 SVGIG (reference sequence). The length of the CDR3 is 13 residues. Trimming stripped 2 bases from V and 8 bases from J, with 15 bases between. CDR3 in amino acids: CAWSSLAGTTQYF. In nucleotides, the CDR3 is TGTGCCTGGAGTAGCCTAGCTGGGACAACCCAGTACTTC. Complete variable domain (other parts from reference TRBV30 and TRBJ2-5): SQTIHQWPATLVQPVGSPLSLECTVEGTSNPNLYWYRQAAGRGLQLLFYSVGIGQISSEVPQNLSASRPQDRQFILSSKKLLLSDSGFYLCAWSSLAGTTQYFGPGTRLLVL.

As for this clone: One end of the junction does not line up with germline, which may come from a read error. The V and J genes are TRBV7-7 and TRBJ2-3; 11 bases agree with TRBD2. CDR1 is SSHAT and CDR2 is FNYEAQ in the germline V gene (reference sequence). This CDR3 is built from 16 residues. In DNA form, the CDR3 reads TGTGCTAGCAGCTTGGGGACTAGCGGATCCACAGATACGCAGTATTTT. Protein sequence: CASSLGTSGSTDTQYF.

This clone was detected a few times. CDR3: CASRGETGWNQPQHF. CDR3 sequence (DNA): TGTGCCAGCAGGGGCGAGACAGGGTGGAATCAGCCCCAGCATTTT. The chain couples TRBV2 to TRBJ1-5; 7 nucleotides match TRBD1. Germline loops: CDR1 SNHLY, CDR2 FYNNEI. Trimming cost V 6 bases and J 4 bases; bases outside gene matches: 9. The CDR3 length is 15 residues.

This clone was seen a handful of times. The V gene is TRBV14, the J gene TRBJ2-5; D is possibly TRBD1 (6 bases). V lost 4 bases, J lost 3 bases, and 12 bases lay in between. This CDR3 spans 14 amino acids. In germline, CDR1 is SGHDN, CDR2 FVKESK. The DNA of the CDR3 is TGTGCCAGCAGCCCCTACCGGACAGAAGAGACCCAGTACTTC. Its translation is CASSPYRTEETQYF.

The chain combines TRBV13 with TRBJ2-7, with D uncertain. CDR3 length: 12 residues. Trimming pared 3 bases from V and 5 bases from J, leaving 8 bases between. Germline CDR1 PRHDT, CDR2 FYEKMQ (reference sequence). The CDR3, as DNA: TGTGCCAGCAGCTTTCGACGGGACGAGCAGTACTTC. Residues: CASSFRRDEQYF.

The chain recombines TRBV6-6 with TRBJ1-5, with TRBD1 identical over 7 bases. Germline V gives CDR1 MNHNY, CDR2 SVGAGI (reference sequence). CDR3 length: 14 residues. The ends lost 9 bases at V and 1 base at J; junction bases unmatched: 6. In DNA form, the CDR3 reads TGTGCCAGTAGACAGGGTGCGAGCAATCAGCCCCAGCATTTT. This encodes CASRQGASNQPQHF.

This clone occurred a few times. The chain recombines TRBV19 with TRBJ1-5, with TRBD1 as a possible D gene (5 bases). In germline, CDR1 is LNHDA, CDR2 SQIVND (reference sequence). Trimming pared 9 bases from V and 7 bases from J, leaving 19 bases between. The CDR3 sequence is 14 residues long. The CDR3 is CASAIQGEVQPQHF. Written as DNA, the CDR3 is TGTGCCAGCGCGATCCAAGGGGAGGTACAGCCCCAGCATTTT.

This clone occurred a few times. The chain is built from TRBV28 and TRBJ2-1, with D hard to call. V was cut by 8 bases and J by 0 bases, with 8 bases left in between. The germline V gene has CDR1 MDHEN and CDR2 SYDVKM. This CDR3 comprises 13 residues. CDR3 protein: CASGQHSYNEQFF. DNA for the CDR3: TGTGCCAGCGGTCAACACTCCTACAATGAGCAGTTCTTC.

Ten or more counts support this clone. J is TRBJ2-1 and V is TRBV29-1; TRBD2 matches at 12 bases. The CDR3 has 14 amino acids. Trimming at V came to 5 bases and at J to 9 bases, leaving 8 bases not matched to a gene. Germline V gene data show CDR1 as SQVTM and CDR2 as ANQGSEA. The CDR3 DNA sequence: TGCAGCGTTCGACTAGCGGGAGCCCCAATTGAGCAGTTCTTC. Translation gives CSVRLAGAPIEQFF.

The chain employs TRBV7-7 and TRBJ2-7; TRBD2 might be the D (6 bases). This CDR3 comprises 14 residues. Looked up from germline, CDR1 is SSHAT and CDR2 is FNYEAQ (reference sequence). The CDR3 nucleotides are TGTGCTAGTAGCGGTGGTTCGAGCTCCTACGAGCAGTACTTC. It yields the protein CASSGGSSSYEQYF. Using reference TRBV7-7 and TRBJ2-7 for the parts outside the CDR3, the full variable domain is GAGVSQSPRYKVTKRGQDVTLRCDPISSHATLYWYQQALGQGPEFLTYFNYEAQPDKSGLPSDRFSAERPEGSISTLTIQRTEQRDSAMYRCASSGGSSSYEQYFGPGTRLTVT.

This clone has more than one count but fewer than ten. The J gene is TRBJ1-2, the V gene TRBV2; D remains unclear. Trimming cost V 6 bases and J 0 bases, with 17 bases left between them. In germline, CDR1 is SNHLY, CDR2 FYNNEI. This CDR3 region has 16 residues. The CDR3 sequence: CASSLTGRTSNYGYTF. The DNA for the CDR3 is TGTGCCAGCAGCTTAACTGGGAGGACGTCTAACTATGGCTACACCTTC.

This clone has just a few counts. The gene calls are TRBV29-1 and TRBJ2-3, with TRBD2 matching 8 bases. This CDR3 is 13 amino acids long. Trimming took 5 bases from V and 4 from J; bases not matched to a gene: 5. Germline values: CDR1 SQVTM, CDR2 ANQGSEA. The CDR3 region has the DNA TGCAGCGTTCGAGGACTAGCTTCAGATACGCAGTATTTT. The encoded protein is CSVRGLASDTQYF.

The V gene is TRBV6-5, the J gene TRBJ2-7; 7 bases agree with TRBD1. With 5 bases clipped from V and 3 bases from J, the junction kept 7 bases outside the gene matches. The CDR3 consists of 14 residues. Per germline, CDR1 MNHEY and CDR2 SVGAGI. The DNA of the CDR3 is TGTGCCAGCAGTCGCCCGGGACAGATCTACGAGCAGTACTTC. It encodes CASSRPGQIYEQYF.

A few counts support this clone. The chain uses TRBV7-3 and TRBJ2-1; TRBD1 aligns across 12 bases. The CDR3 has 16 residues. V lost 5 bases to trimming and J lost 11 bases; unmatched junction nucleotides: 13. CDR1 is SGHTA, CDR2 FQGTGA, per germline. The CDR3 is CASSQVGDRGLSQQFF. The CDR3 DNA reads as TGTGCCAGCAGCCAAGTAGGGGACAGGGGGCTATCGCAGCAGTTCTTC.

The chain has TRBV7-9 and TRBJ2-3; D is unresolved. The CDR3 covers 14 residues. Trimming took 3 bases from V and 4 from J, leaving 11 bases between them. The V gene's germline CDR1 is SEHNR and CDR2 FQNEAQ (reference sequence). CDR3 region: CASSFGLRPDTQYF. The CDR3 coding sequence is TGTGCCAGCAGCTTTGGCCTGAGGCCAGATACGCAGTATTTT.

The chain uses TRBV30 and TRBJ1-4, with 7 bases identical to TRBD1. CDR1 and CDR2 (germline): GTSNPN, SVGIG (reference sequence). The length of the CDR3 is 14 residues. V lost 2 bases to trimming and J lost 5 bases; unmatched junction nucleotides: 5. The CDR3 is CAWSRQGANEKLFF. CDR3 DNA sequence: TGTGCCTGGAGTCGACAGGGTGCCAATGAAAAACTGTTTTTT.

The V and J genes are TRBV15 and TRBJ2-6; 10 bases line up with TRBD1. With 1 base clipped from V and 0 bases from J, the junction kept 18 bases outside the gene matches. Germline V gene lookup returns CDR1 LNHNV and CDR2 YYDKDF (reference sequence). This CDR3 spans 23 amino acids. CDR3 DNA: TGTGCCACCAGCAGAGGCCCGGCGACAGGGGGCTCCTTTTCAAACTCTGGGGCCAACGTCCTGACTTTC. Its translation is CATSRGPATGGSFSNSGANVLTF.